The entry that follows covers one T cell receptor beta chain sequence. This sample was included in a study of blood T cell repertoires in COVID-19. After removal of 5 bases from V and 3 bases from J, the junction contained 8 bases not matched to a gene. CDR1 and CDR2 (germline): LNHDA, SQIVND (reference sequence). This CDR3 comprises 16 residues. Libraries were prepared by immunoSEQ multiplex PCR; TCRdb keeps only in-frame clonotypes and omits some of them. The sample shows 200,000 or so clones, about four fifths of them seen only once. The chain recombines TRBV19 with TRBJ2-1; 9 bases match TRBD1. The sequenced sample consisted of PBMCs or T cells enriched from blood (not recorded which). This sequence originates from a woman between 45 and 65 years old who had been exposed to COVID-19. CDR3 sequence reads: CASSPGQGMSYNEQFF. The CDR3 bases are TGTGCCAGTAGTCCGGGACAGGGAATGAGCTACAATGAGCAGTTCTTC.